These 30 T cell receptor beta chains were all obtained from the same sample, sequenced in a study of blood T cells in healthy people across ages. Alongside a J-beta primer mix, a sample-barcoded 5' primer served in a second PCR lasting about 6 to 12 cycles. TCRdb analysed the 5' RACE reads with MiXCR anew, one entry per CDR3 protein. The sample has some 1.4 million distinct CDR3 sequences, approximately 38% seen once. The specimen sequenced was blood. Source of these receptors: a woman between 18 and 29 years old in good health.

The V and J genes are TRBV20-1 and TRBJ1-2; D perhaps matches TRBD1 (5 bases). The CDR3 covers 16 residues. The V end was cut by 0 bases, the J end by 3 bases, with 17 bases between. Per the germline V gene, CDR1 is DFQATT and CDR2 is SNEGSKA (reference sequence). In DNA, the CDR3 is TGCAGTGCTAGAGATTCGTCTGGGACGGGATACTATGGCTACACCTTC. This codes for CSARDSSGTGYYGYTF.

V gene TRBV5-1 combines with J gene TRBJ2-1; 7 nucleotides match TRBD1. The end of the DNA fits TRBJ2-7 better, so the J call may be wrong. The CDR3 covers 16 residues. Germline lookup yields CDR1 SGHRS and CDR2 YFSETQ. CDR3 protein: CASSLGTGGSYNEQYF. In DNA, the CDR3 is TGCGCCAGCAGCTTGGGGACAGGCGGCTCCTACAATGAGCAGTACTTC.

The rearrangement uses TRBV9 and TRBJ2-3; TRBD2 aligns across 7 bases. The CDR3 covers 13 residues. V was clipped by 5 bases and J by 7 bases; unmatched bases: 7. Germline loops: CDR1 SGDLS, CDR2 YYNGEE. The DNA of the CDR3 is TGTGCCAGCAGGTCAGACGGGGGGAATACGCAGTATTTT. Translating it yields CASRSDGGNTQYF. The full variable domain, rest sourced from reference TRBV9 and TRBJ2-3, is DSGVTQTPKHLITATGQRVTLRCSPRSGDLSVYWYQQSLDQGLQFLIQYYNGEERAKGNILERFSAQQFPDLHSELNLSSLELGDSALYFCASRSDGGNTQYFGPGTRLTVL.

Here the CDR3 DNA reads TGTGCCAGCAGTGATGGGCAGTCGATCTCTGGAAACACCATATATTTT. Amino acids: CASSDGQSISGNTIYF. This rearrangement joins TRBV25-1 to TRBJ1-3, with D uncertain. The CDR3 spans 16 residues. Germline V gives CDR1 MGHDK, CDR2 SYGVNS. V lost 3 bases and J lost 0, with 12 bases in between.

This chain connects TRBV12-3 or TRBV12-4 to TRBJ2-7; D may be TRBD2 (5 bases). The DNA end is more similar to TRBJ2-5, so the J call may be wrong. The CDR3 spans 15 residues. The CDR3 sequence: CASSFSRGSKETQYF. Written as DNA, the CDR3 is TGTGCCAGCAGTTTTTCCCGGGGTTCGAAAGAGACCCAGTACTTC.

This clonotype has a single count. The genes are TRBV20-1 and TRBJ2-7, with 7 bases identical to TRBD2. The germline V gene has CDR1 DFQATT and CDR2 SNEGSKA (reference sequence). The V segment lost 2 bases and the J segment 7 bases; nucleotides outside the gene matches: 23. The length of the CDR3 is 18 residues. The CDR3 DNA is TGCAGTGCTAGAATCCTAGCGGAAGAGCTCGGGACCTACAATGAGCAGTACTTC. It specifies CSARILAEELGTYNEQYF.

The chain has TRBV2 and TRBJ1-5, with D unresolved. With 7 bases removed from V and 4 bases from J, the gap between germline ends came to 11 bases. Germline V gene data show CDR1 as SNHLY and CDR2 as FYNNEI. The CDR3 has 13 residues. Here the CDR3 DNA reads TGTGCCAGCATAGAGGACGGGAATCAGCCCCAGCATTTT. Encoded protein: CASIEDGNQPQHF.

The J gene is TRBJ2-6, the V gene TRBV13; 9 bases fit TRBD1. Losses at the gene ends were 4 bases for V and 3 bases for J; bases not matched to a gene: 4. The CDR3 is 16 residues long. The germline gives CDR1 PRHDT, CDR2 FYEKMQ (reference sequence). The CDR3, as DNA: TGTGCCAGCAGCTCCACAGGGGGCGGTGGGGCCAACGTCCTGACTTTC. This sequence encodes CASSSTGGGGANVLTF.

The genes are TRBV29-1 and TRBJ1-4, with unresolved D. The CDR3 totals 13 residues. Germline V gives CDR1 SQVTM, CDR2 ANQGSEA. Trimming pared 7 bases from V and 3 bases from J, leaving 12 bases between. Here the CDR3 reads CSATQSANEKLFF. The CDR3 coding sequence is TGCAGCGCCACACAGTCAGCTAATGAAAAACTGTTTTTT.

The chain recombines TRBV20-1 with TRBJ2-5, with a tentative D call TRBD2 (6 bases). Germline V gives CDR1 DFQATT, CDR2 SNEGSKA (reference sequence). The CDR3 extends over 13 amino acids. The V and J ends lost 1 base and 9 bases respectively, with 15 bases between them. CDR3 in DNA: TGCAGTGCTAGAGCGGACTATGTGGAGGCCCAGTACTTC. This translates into CSARADYVEAQYF.

V is TRBV3-1 and J is TRBJ1-2; 8 bases agree with TRBD1. After removal of 6 bases from V and 6 bases from J, the junction contained 18 bases not matched to a gene. The CDR3 length is 17 residues. From germline, CDR1 is LGHDT and CDR2 YNNKEL (reference sequence). CDR3 in DNA: TGTGCCAGCAGTCTTGGACAGGGCTCCCTCTATTCTCATGGCTACACCTTC. Amino acid sequence: CASSLGQGSLYSHGYTF.

The rearrangement joins TRBV11-2 to TRBJ1-1, with D unclear. V was shortened by 1 base and J by 5 bases, with 11 bases between the two germline ends. Germline CDR1 reads SGHAT; CDR2 reads FQNNGV. This CDR3 contains 14 residues. The CDR3 sequence is CASSLVNLGTEAFF. The CDR3 DNA reads TGTGCCAGCAGCTTAGTGAATTTAGGGACTGAAGCTTTCTTT.

This clonotype was recorded once. V usage is TRBV9 and J usage is TRBJ2-5, with unresolved D. The assigned J gene may be wrong: the sequence end matches TRBJ2-1 better. The CDR3 totals 15 residues. The V gene's germline CDR1 is SGDLS and CDR2 YYNGEE. The CDR3 DNA is TGTGCCAGCAGCGCGACGCAGGCCTCCCAAGAGACCCAGTTCTTC. Translation gives CASSATQASQETQFF.

V usage is TRBV28 and J usage is TRBJ2-3; D is undetermined. V lost 6 bases to trimming and J lost 6 bases, with 19 bases between them. CDR1 and CDR2 from the germline V gene are MDHEN and SYDVKM. This CDR3 comprises 15 residues. The CDR3 sequence is CASRLAHSAYDTQYF. The CDR3 DNA reads as TGTGCCAGCAGGTTGGCTCACTCGGCGTATGATACGCAGTATTTT.

This clonotype was seen many times. A much larger clone sits a single nucleotide away, making a read error possible. This chain uses TRBV7-2 with TRBJ2-5, with 7 bases aligning to TRBD2. After removal of 5 bases from V and 11 bases from J, the junction contained 8 bases not matched to a gene. Germline V gene lookup returns CDR1 SGHTA and CDR2 FQGNSA. CDR3 length: 12 residues. In nucleotides, the CDR3 is TGTGCCAGCAGCAGCAGGGAGGGTGAGCAGTACTTC. It is translated as CASSSREGEQYF.

The chain combines TRBV24-1 with TRBJ2-1, with 7 positions matching TRBD2. With V trimmed by 3 bases and J by 6 bases, 4 bases remained unmatched. CDR3 size: 14 residues. Germline V gives CDR1 KGHDR, CDR2 SFDVKD. The CDR3 region is CATSDPGLGNEQFF. CDR3 nucleotides: TGTGCCACCAGTGATCCCGGACTAGGCAATGAGCAGTTCTTC.

The sample holds a few counts of this clonotype. V and J are TRBV4-1 and TRBJ2-5, with 13 nucleotides matching TRBD2. V was pared by 3 bases and J by 11 bases, with 12 bases of the junction left unmatched. Germline CDR1 MGHRA, CDR2 YSYEKL. This CDR3 is built from 16 residues. CDR3 region: CASSQSPTSGGDEQYF. CDR3 in DNA: TGCGCCAGCAGCCAGAGCCCTACTAGCGGGGGGGATGAGCAGTACTTC.

This clonotype was observed a single time. The rearrangement links TRBV9 to TRBJ1-1, with a weak D call TRBD1 (6 bases). V lost 3 bases and J lost 6, with 15 bases in between. The CDR3 consists of 14 residues. The V gene's germline CDR1 is SGDLS and CDR2 YYNGEE. The DNA for the CDR3 is TGTGCCAGCAGCGCCGCCGGGGGGCTTGCTGAAGCTTTCTTT. Its translation: CASSAAGGLAEAFF.

The chain employs TRBV6-5 and TRBJ2-5, with TRBD2 identical over 8 bases. Germline CDR1 is MNHEY and CDR2 is SVGAGI. The CDR3 spans 15 residues. V lost 0 bases, J lost 3 bases, and 3 bases stayed unmatched. As DNA, the CDR3 is TGTGCCAGCAGTTACTCGGGGGGACTAGAAGAGACCCAGTACTTC. The encoded protein is CASSYSGGLEETQYF.

The chain carries TRBV11-2 and TRBJ1-1; D might be TRBD1 (5 bases). Deletions cut 2 bases from V and 1 base from J, with 17 bases between. This CDR3 has 17 residues. CDR1 and CDR2 (germline): SGHAT, FQNNGV. The CDR3 reads CASSLWDGALPNTEAFF. DNA of the CDR3: TGTGCCAGCAGCTTATGGGACGGAGCCCTCCCGAACACTGAAGCTTTCTTT.

The chain links TRBV4-1 to TRBJ2-7; 8 bases align to TRBD1. Germline trimming cut 4 bases from V and 3 bases from J; bases unmatched to any gene: 5. The V gene's germline CDR1 is MGHRA and CDR2 YSYEKL. The CDR3 spans 14 residues. The CDR3 region has the DNA TGCGCCAGCAGCCCGATGACAGGGGTCTACGAGCAGTACTTC. It specifies CASSPMTGVYEQYF.

The J gene is TRBJ1-1, the V gene TRBV29-1; perhaps TRBD1 as D (6 bases). The V and J ends lost 7 bases and 2 bases respectively, with 20 bases between them. The CDR3 runs to 15 residues. The germline gives CDR1 SQVTM, CDR2 ANQGSEA. The CDR3 DNA follows: TGCAGCGGGAGGGTCCGCAGGGGTTACAACACTGAAGCTTTCTTT. It translates to CSGRVRRGYNTEAFF.

The CDR3 loop is CSARRQGEPQHF. The CDR3 DNA reads as TGCAGTGCTAGGAGACAGGGTGAGCCCCAGCATTTT. The J gene is TRBJ1-5, the V gene TRBV20-1, with 7 bases matching TRBD1. V gave up 3 bases and J gave up 8 bases; unmatched junction bases: 4. Germline values: CDR1 DFQATT, CDR2 SNEGSKA (reference sequence). This CDR3 contains 12 residues.

This clonotype was seen more than once but under ten times. V and J are TRBV6-1 and TRBJ1-5; 7 nucleotides align to TRBD1. After removal of 2 bases from V and 2 bases from J, the junction contained 9 bases not matched to a gene. This CDR3 has 17 amino acids. Germline CDR1 is MNHNS and CDR2 is SASEGT. Written as DNA, the CDR3 is TGTGCCAGCAGTGAATCAGGGGGGGCGTATGGCAATCAGCCCCAGCATTTT. Translated, it gives CASSESGGAYGNQPQHF.

This clonotype was observed a few times. The chain joins TRBV29-1 to TRBJ1-1, with a tentative D call TRBD1 (5 bases). This CDR3 contains 11 residues. Germline V lookup: CDR1 SQVTM, CDR2 ANQGSEA. V was pared by 7 bases and J by 4 bases, with 10 bases between. The CDR3 is CSAFDSTEAFF. CDR3 in DNA: TGCAGCGCCTTTGACAGCACTGAAGCTTTCTTT.

The V and J genes are TRBV10-3 and TRBJ2-2, with unresolved D. With 4 bases removed from V and 5 bases from J, the gap between germline ends came to 5 bases. The CDR3 loop spans 12 amino acids. CDR1 and CDR2 from the germline V gene are ENHRY and SYGVKD. The CDR3 coding sequence is TGTGCCATCAGTGGGCGAACCGGGGAGCTGTTTTTT. Residues: CAISGRTGELFF.

The genes are TRBV30 and TRBJ2-1; 8 bases are a match to TRBD1. Trimming at V came to 3 bases and at J to 10 bases, leaving 8 bases not matched to a gene. This CDR3 contains 13 residues. Looked up from germline, CDR1 is GTSNPN and CDR2 is SVGIG (reference sequence). DNA for the CDR3: TGTGCCTGGAGCGGACAGGGCGTCGCCGAGCAGTTCTTC. Protein product: CAWSGQGVAEQFF.

The chain couples TRBV6-6 to TRBJ2-5, with 8 nucleotides matching TRBD1. Judging by the DNA end, TRBJ2-7 fits better; the J call may be wrong. This CDR3 is built from 15 residues. CDR1 is MNHNY and CDR2 is SVGAGI in the germline V gene (reference sequence). The CDR3 loop reads CASSYWGQEPYEQYF. CDR3 DNA: TGTGCCAGCAGTTACTGGGGACAGGAACCTTACGAGCAGTACTTC.

The CDR3 protein is CASSLDPGTSTDTQYF. The CDR3 DNA reads TGTGCCAGCAGCCTTGACCCCGGCACTAGCACAGATACGCAGTATTTT. The chain links TRBV3-1 to TRBJ2-3, with unresolved D. Trimming removed 4 bases from V and 0 bases from J, with 14 bases in between. Germline values: CDR1 LGHDT, CDR2 YNNKEL (reference sequence). The CDR3 has 16 amino acids.

There are a few counts of this clonotype. The genes are TRBV7-2 and TRBJ2-7; 10 bases map to TRBD2. From germline, CDR1 is SGHTA and CDR2 FQGNSA. The CDR3 is 15 residues long. V was clipped by 2 bases and J by 4 bases; unmatched bases: 5. CDR3 sequence reads: CASSLLAGEAYEQYF. In DNA form, the CDR3 reads TGTGCCAGCAGCTTACTAGCGGGAGAGGCTTACGAGCAGTACTTC.